What follows is one TCR beta chain and its context. Authors' data handling: Estimates of nucleated cell counts were drawn from the amplification of reference gene primers. Measured with immunoSEQ multiplex PCR; TCRdb has only the in-frame clones, and not every one. D and trimming come from the DNA, and the V and J calls and clone size come from that table. The table includes some 140,000 clones, about three quarters detected once. The CDR3 length is 15 residues. CDR1 and CDR2 from the germline V gene are SGHRS and YFSETQ. V lost 4 bases to trimming and J lost 3 bases, with 13 bases between them. The entry originates in a study of blood T cell repertoires in COVID-19. Study background: Samples representing acute and convalescent COVID-19 were sourced from the United States, Italy and Spain. PBMCs, B-cell-depleted T cells, or T cells provided the cDNA or gDNA that made up the material.

Sequencing was performed on peripheral blood. The V gene is TRBV5-1, the J gene TRBJ2-2; the D gene is possibly TRBD1 (6 bases). The clonotype was recovered from an older man with acute or convalescent COVID-19. The CDR3 reads CASSVRGRDTGELFF. Written as DNA, the CDR3 is TGCGCCAGCAGCGTTAGGGGGAGAGACACCGGGGAGCTGTTTTTT.